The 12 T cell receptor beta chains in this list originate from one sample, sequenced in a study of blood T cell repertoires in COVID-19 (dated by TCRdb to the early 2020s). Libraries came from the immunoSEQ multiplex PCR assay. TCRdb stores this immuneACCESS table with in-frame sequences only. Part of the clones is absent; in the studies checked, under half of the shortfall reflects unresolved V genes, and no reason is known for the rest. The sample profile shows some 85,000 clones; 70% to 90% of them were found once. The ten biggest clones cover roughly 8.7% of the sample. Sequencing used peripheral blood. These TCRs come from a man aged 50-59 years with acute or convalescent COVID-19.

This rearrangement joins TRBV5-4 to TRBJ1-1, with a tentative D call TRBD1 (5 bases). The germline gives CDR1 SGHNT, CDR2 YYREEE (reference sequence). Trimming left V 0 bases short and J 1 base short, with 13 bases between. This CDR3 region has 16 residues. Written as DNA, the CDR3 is TGTGCCAGCAGCTTGGGCTCTTGGACATCGAACACTGAAGCTTTCTTT. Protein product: CASSLGSWTSNTEAFF.

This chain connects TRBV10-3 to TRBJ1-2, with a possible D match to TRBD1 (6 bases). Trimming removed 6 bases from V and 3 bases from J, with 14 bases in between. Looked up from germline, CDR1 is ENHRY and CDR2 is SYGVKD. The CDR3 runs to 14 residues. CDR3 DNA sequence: TGTGCCATCAGCGGGGGGACAAGTGACTATGGCTACACCTTC. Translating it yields CAISGGTSDYGYTF.

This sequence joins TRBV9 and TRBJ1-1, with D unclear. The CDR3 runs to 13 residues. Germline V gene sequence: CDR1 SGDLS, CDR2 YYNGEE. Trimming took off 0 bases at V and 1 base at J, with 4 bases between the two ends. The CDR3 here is CASSVGRNTEAFF. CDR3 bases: TGTGCCAGCAGCGTAGGGAGGAACACTGAAGCTTTCTTT. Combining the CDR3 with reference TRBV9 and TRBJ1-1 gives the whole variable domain DSGVTQTPKHLITATGQRVTLRCSPRSGDLSVYWYQQSLDQGLQFLIQYYNGEERAKGNILERFSAQQFPDLHSELNLSSLELGDSALYFCASSVGRNTEAFFGQGTRLTVV.

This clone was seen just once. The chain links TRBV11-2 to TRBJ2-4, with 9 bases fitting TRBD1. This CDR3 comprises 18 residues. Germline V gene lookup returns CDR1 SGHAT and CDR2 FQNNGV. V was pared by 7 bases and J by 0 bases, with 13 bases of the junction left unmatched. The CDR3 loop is CASTHVPGQGLAKNIQYF. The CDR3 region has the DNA TGTGCCAGCACCCACGTACCGGGACAGGGTCTAGCCAAAAACATTCAGTACTTC.

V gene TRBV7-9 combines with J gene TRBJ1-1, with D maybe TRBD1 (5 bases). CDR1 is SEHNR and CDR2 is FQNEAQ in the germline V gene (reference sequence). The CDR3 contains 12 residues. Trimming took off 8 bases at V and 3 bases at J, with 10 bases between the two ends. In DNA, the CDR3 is TGTGCCAGCTCAGGGAGGGACACTGAAGCTTTCTTT. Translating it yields CASSGRDTEAFF. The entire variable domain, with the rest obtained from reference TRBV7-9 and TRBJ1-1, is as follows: DTGVSQNPRHKITKRGQNVTFRCDPISEHNRLYWYRQTLGQGPEFLTYFQNEAQLEKSRLLSDRFSAERPKGSFSTLEIQRTEQGDSAMYLCASSGRDTEAFFGQGTRLTVV.

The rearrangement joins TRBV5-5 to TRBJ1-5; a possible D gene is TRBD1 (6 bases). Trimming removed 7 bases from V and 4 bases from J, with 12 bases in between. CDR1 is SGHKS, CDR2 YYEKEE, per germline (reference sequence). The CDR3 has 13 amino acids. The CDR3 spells CASCRDINQPQHF. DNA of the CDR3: TGTGCCAGCTGCCGGGACATAAATCAGCCCCAGCATTTT.

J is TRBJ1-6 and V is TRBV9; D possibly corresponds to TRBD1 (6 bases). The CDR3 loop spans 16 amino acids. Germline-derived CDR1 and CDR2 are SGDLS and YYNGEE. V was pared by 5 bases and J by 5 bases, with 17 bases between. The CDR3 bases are TGTGCCAGCAGTGAGTCGGGGGGCTCAGATAATTCACCCCTCCACTTT. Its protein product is CASSESGGSDNSPLHF.

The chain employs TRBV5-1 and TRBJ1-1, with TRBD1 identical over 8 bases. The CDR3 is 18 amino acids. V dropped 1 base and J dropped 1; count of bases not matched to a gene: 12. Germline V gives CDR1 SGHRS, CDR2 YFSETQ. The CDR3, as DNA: TGCGCCAGCAGCTTGCCACGGCAGGGGGCACCCACGAACACTGAAGCTTTCTTT. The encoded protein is CASSLPRQGAPTNTEAFF.

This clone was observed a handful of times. The CDR3 loop is CASSPIPGVQYNEQFF. DNA of the CDR3: TGTGCCAGCTCACCAATCCCAGGGGTTCAATACAATGAGCAGTTCTTC. The V gene is TRBV18, the J gene TRBJ2-1; D perhaps matches TRBD1 (6 bases). The CDR3 loop spans 16 amino acids. The germline CDR1 and CDR2 sequences are KGHSH and LQKENI. V was shortened by 2 bases and J by 4 bases, with 15 bases between the two germline ends. Full variable domain (missing parts from reference TRBV18 and TRBJ2-1): NAGVMQNPRHLVRRRGQEARLRCSPMKGHSHVYWYRQLPEEGLKFMVYLQKENIIDESGMPKERFSAEFPKEGPSILRIQQVVRGDSAAYFCASSPIPGVQYNEQFFGPGTRLTVL.

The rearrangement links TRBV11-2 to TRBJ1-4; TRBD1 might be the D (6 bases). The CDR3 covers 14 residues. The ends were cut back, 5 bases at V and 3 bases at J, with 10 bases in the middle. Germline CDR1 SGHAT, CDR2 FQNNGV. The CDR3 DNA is TGTGCCAGCAGCATACAGGGTTCTAATGAAAAACTGTTTTTT. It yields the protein CASSIQGSNEKLFF.

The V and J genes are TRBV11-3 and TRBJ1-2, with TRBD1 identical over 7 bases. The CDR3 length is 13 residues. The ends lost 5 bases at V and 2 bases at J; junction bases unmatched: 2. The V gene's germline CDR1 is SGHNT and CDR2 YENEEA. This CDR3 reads CASSETGNYGYTF. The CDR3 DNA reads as TGTGCCAGCAGCGAGACAGGGAACTATGGCTACACCTTC.

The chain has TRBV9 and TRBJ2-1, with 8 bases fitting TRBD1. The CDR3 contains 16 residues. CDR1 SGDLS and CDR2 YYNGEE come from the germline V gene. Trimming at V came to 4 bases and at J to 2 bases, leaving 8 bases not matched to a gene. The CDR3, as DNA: TGTGCCAGCAGCTTAATCGGGACAGGTACCTACAATGAGCAGTTCTTC. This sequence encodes CASSLIGTGTYNEQFF.